This T cell receptor beta chain was recovered during a study of vaccination effects on CD4 cells after COVID-19. The CDR3 runs 13 residues. CDR1 is SNHLY and CDR2 is FYNNEI in the germline V gene. The ends were cut back, 7 bases at V and 5 bases at J, with 14 bases in the middle. On this clone itself: The antigen remains undetermined.

Isolating CD4+ T cells followed less than 11 days of culture. Study-level points and caveats: Missing from the study were early post-infection timepoints, and its convalescent patients were few.

Data came from immunoSEQ multiplex PCR; TCRdb stores just in-frame clones and leaves some out. The data show under 50,000 clones, 55% to 75% seen once. This specimen consisted of CD4+ T cells from PBMCs cultured without peptide, obtained before COVID-19 vaccination. The chain couples TRBV2 to TRBJ1-1; D is perhaps TRBD1 (6 bases). The TCR was taken from a human donor who received a COVID-19 vaccine. The CDR3 coding sequence is TGTGCCAGCAACCTTGGTAGGGGGACTGAAGCTTTCTTT. This gives the protein CASNLGRGTEAFF.